What follows is one T cell receptor beta chain and its context. Antigen: not known. The data originate from a study of cytomegalovirus exposure and HLA in healthy donors. Study-wide points: Specificity for CMV antigens was confirmed in vitro for three of the CMV-associated chains.

The ends lost 5 bases at V and 2 bases at J; junction bases unmatched: 8. The CDR3 length is 16 residues. The germline V gene encodes CDR1 LNHDA and CDR2 SQIVND (reference sequence). Produced via immunoSEQ multiplex PCR; TCRdb's table is partial and in-frame only. This sample carries approximately 200,000 clones, 80% to 90% of them seen once, and the ten largest clones take over 2.5%. The J gene is TRBJ1-5, the V gene TRBV19; 8 bases match TRBD1. This TCR derives from a woman younger than 30 in good health and CMV-seronegative. Sample: PBMCs. CDR3 nucleotides: TGTGCCAGTAGTCCCAGGGGGCGGTCGGGCAATCAGCCCCAGCATTTT. It codes for CASSPRGRSGNQPQHF. The whole variable domain, filled in from reference TRBV19 and TRBJ1-5, reads DGGITQSPKYLFRKEGQNVTLSCEQNLNHDAMYWYRQDPGQGLRLIYYSQIVNDFQKGDIAEGYSVSREKKESFPLTVTSAQKNPTAFYLCASSPRGRSGNQPQHFGDGTRLSIL.